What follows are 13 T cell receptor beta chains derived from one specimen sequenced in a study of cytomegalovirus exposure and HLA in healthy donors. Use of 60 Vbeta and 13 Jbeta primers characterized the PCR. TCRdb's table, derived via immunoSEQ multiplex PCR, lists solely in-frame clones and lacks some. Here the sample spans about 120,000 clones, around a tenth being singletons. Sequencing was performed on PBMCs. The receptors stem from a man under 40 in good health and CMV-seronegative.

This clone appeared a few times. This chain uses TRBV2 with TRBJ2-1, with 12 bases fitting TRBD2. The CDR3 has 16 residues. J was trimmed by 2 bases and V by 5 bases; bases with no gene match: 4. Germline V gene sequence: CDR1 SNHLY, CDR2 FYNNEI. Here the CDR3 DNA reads TGTGCCAGCAGTCGGACTAGCGGGGTCCCCTACAATGAGCAGTTCTTC. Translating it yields CASSRTSGVPYNEQFF.

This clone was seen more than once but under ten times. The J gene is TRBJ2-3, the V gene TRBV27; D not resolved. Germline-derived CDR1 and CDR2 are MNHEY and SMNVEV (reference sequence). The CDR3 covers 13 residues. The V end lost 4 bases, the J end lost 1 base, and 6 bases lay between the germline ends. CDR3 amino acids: CASSWSGTDTQYF. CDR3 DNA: TGTGCCAGCAGTTGGTCGGGCACAGATACGCAGTATTTT.

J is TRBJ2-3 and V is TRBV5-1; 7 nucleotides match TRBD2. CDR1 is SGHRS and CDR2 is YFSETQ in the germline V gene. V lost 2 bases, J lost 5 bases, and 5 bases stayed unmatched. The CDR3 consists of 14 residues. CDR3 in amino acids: CASSFSGGGDTQYF. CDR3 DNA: TGCGCCAGCAGCTTTTCGGGGGGAGGAGATACGCAGTATTTT.

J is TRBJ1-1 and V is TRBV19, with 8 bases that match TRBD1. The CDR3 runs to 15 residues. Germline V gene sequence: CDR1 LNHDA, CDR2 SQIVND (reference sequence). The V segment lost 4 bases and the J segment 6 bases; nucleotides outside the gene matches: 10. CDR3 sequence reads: CASSSQGAGVSEAFF. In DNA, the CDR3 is TGTGCCAGTAGTAGTCAGGGGGCGGGAGTCTCTGAAGCTTTCTTT.

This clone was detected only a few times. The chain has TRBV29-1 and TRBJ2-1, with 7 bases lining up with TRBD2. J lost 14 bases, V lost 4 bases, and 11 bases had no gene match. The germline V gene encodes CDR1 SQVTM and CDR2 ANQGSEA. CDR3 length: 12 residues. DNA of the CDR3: TGCAGCGTTGTCAATAGGGAGGGCCGGGAGTTCTTC. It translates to CSVVNREGREFF.

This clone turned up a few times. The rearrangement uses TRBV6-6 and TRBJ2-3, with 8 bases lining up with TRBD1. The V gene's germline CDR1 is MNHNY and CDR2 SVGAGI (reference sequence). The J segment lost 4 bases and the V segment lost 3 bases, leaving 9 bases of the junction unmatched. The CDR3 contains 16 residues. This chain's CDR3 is CASSYYGQGSSDTQYF. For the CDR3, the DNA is TGTGCCAGCAGTTATTACGGACAGGGATCCTCAGATACGCAGTATTTT.

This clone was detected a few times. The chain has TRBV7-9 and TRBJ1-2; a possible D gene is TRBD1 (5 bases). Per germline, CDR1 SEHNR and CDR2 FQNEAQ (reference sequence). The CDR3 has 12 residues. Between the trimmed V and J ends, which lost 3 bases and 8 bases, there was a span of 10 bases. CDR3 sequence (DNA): TGTGCCAGCAGCTTCGGGGGTTACGGCTACACCTTC. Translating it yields CASSFGGYGYTF.

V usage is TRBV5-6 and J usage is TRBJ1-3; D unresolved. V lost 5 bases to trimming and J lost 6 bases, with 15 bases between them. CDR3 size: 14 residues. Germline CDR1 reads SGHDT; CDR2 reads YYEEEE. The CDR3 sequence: CASSTPGRVNTIYF. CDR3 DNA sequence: TGTGCCAGCAGTACCCCGGGGAGGGTAAACACCATATATTTT.

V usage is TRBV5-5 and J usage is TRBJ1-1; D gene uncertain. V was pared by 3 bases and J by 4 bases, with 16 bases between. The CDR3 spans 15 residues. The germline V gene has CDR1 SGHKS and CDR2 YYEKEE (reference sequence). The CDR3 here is CASSYGRRASTEAFF. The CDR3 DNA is TGTGCCAGCAGCTACGGGAGGAGGGCGAGCACTGAAGCTTTCTTT.

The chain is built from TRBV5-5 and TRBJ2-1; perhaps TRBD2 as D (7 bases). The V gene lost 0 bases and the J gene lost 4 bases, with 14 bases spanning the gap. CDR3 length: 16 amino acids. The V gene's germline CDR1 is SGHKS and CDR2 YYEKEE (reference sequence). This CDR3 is CASSLGGGAAYNEQFF. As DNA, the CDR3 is TGTGCCAGCAGCTTGGGAGGGGGGGCCGCGTACAATGAGCAGTTCTTC. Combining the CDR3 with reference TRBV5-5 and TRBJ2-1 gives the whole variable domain DAGVTQSPTHLIKTRGQQVTLRCSPISGHKSVSWYQQVLGQGPQFIFQYYEKEERGRGNFPDRFSARQFPNYSSELNVNALLLGDSALYLCASSLGGGAAYNEQFFGPGTRLTVL.

The CDR3 nucleotides are TGTGCCAGCTCAGCTGACAGGAACACTGAAGCTTTCTTT. It encodes CASSADRNTEAFF. This chain joins TRBV18 and TRBJ1-1; D may be TRBD1 (5 bases). This CDR3 contains 13 residues. The ends were cut back, 5 bases at V and 1 base at J, with 8 bases in the middle. Germline V lookup: CDR1 KGHSH, CDR2 LQKENI.

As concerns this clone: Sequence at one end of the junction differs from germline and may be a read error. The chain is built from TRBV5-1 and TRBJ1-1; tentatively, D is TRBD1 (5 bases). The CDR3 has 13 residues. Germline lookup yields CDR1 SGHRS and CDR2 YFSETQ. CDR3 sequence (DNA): TGCGCCAGCAGCTCACCAGGGAACCCTGAAGCTTTCTTT. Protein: CASSSPGNPEAFF.

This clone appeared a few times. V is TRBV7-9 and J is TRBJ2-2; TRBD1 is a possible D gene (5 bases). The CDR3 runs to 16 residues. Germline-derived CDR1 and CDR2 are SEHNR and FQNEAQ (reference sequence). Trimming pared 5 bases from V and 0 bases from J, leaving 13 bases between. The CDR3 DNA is TGTGCCAGCAGCCCACGACAGAAACCGAACACCGGGGAGCTGTTTTTT. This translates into CASSPRQKPNTGELFF.